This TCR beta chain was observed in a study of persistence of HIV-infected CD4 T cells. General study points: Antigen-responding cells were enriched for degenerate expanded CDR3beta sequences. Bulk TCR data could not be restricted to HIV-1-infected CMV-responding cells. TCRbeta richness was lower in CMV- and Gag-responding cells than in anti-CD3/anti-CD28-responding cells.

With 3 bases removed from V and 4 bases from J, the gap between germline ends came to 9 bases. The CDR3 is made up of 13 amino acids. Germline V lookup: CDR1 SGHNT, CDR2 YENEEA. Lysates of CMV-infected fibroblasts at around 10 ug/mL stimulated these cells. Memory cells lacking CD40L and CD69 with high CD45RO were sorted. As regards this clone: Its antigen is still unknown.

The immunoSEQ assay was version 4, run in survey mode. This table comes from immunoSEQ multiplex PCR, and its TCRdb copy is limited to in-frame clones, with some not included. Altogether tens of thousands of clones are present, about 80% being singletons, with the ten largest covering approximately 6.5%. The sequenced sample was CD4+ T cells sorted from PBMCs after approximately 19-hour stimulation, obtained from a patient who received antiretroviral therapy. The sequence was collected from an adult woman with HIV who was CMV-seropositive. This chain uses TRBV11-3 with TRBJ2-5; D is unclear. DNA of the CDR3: TGTGCCAGCAGCTTGGATAGGGCAGAGACCCAGTACTTC. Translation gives CASSLDRAETQYF.